This T cell receptor (beta chain) is from a study of T cells expressing NK-cell markers. Study-level background: All TCR beta repertoires analysed originated from sorted CD3+CD56+NKG2C+, CD3+CD56+NKG2C- and CD3+CD56-NKG2C+ T cells.

5'RACE template switching with UMIs generated TCR beta cDNA. TCRdb reworked the 5' RACE reads into one entry per CDR3 protein, no DNA. This sample's table has approximately 22,000 distinct CDR3 sequences. The source is a man aged 18-70 years in good health. The sample taken for sequencing was blood T cells: a sorted CD56 or NKG2C T cell subset, CD4+ or CD8+ T cells, or bulk PBMC T cells (not recorded which).

CDR3 sequence reads: CASSARLVAGGPGELFF. V gene TRBV7-7 combines with J gene TRBJ2-2; TCRdb's D call of TRBD2 is untestable without DNA. The CDR3 loop spans 17 amino acids. CDR1 is SSHAT, CDR2 FNYEAQ, per germline (reference sequence).